The entry below describes one T cell receptor beta chain. The germline CDR1 and CDR2 sequences are SGHRS and YFSETQ. CDR3 length: 16 amino acids. The V and J ends lost 1 base and 7 bases, in that order; junction bases with no gene match: 7. This record comes from a study of blood T cell repertoires in COVID-19. Study-level information: Acute-phase and convalescent COVID-19 samples originated in the United States, Italy and Spain. In each case, the material was cDNA or gDNA derived from T cells, B-cell-depleted T cells, or PBMCs.

In the original workflow: Scientists estimated how many nucleated cells there were by amplifying reference gene primers. Profiled with immunoSEQ multiplex PCR; TCRdb holds only in-frame clones, not every one. V, J and clone size are taken as reported in that table, and D and trimming were inferred from the DNA itself. The sample lists 150,000 to 200,000 clones, less than 90% occurring once. Specimen: peripheral blood. The chain employs TRBV5-1 and TRBJ1-6, with 8 bases that match TRBD1. The source of this sequence is a man aged 60 to 75 with acute or convalescent COVID-19. The CDR3, as DNA: TGCGCCAGCAGCTTGTATACAGGGGGTCGGAATTCACCCCTCCACTTT. Amino acid sequence: CASSLYTGGRNSPLHF.